Presented here are 4 T cell receptor beta chains from one specimen sequenced in a study of Siglec-9 on CD8 T cells in melanoma. Here immunoSEQ multiplex PCR was the method, and the copy in TCRdb shows in-frame clones only, minus some. The sample has around 29,000 clones, 80% seen once; the top ten hold approximately 6.4%. The sample was Siglec-9- CD8+ T cells sorted from blood. The receptors were gathered from a human donor in good health.

The table lists this clone with a count of one. The J gene is TRBJ1-4, the V gene TRBV7-9; 7 bases line up with TRBD1. The germline CDR1 and CDR2 sequences are SEHNR and FQNEAQ (reference sequence). Trimming at V came to 3 bases and at J to 2 bases, leaving 3 bases not matched to a gene. This CDR3 contains 15 residues. CDR3 region: CASSLMTGTNEKLFF. In DNA, the CDR3 is TGTGCCAGCAGCTTGATGACAGGGACTAATGAAAAACTGTTTTTT.

The chain combines TRBV5-6 with TRBJ2-1; D possibly uses TRBD1 or TRBD2 (6 bases each). Germline-derived CDR1 and CDR2 are SGHDT and YYEEEE. The CDR3 loop spans 15 amino acids. With 3 bases removed from V and 4 bases from J, the gap between germline ends came to 14 bases. The CDR3 loop is CASSSGDNNYNEQFF. In DNA, the CDR3 is TGTGCCAGCAGCTCGGGGGACAACAATTACAATGAGCAGTTCTTC.

The J gene is TRBJ1-1, the V gene TRBV7-9, with D possibly being TRBD1 (5 bases). Trimming took off 3 bases at V and 6 bases at J, with 11 bases between the two ends. This CDR3 comprises 13 residues. CDR1 is SEHNR, CDR2 FQNEAQ, per germline (reference sequence). CDR3 in DNA: TGTGCCAGCAGCTTTAGGGGAGGGGCTGAAGCTTTCTTT. Amino acids: CASSFRGGAEAFF.

The V and J genes are TRBV5-6 and TRBJ2-1; no definite D call. The CDR3 covers 15 residues. The V end was cut by 5 bases, the J end by 6 bases, with 18 bases between. Germline V CDR1 and CDR2: SGHDT, YYEEEE. This CDR3 reads CASRTSGGRPNEQFF. CDR3 nucleotides: TGTGCCAGCAGGACCTCCGGCGGTAGACCCAATGAGCAGTTCTTC.